This TCR beta chain was identified during a study of graft-versus-host responses after intestinal transplantation. At the level of the study: Anti-thymocyte globulin was used for induction in all recipients, who then took tacrolimus and steroids for roughly 3 years. Study-level results: Peak circulating GvH clone levels tracked with early post-transplant HvG declines. Graft-donor T cell macrochimerism coincided with high graft-versus-host to host-versus-graft clonal ratios in allografts.

The table came from immunoSEQ multiplex PCR; TCRdb's copy has only in-frame clones and leaves some out. This table holds about 9,300 clones, about 93% found once. There are 15 residues in the CDR3. With 0 bases removed from V and 3 bases from J, the gap between germline ends came to 12 bases. Germline V gene sequence: CDR1 LGHNA, CDR2 YNFKEQ. This clone was found once. What it recognizes is unknown. This TCR came from a human patient who received an intestinal transplant, so some T cells may come from the graft donor. The chain uses TRBV4-2 and TRBJ2-7, with D maybe TRBD2 (6 bases). This specimen was PBMCs, taken approximately 42 days after intestinal transplant. CDR3 DNA sequence: TGTGCCAGCAGCCAAGATAGGGGCGGGGTCTACGAGCAGTACTTC. The encoded protein is CASSQDRGGVYEQYF.